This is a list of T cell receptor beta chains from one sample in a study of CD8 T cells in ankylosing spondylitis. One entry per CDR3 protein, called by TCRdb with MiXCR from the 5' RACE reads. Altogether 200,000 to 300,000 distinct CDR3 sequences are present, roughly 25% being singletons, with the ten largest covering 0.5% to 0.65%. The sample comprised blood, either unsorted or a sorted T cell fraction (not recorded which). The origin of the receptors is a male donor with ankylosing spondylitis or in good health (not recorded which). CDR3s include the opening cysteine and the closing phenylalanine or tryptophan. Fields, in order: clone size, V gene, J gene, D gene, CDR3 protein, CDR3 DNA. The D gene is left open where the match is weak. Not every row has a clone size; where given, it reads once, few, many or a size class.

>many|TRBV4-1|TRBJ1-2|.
CASSQTGSPFYGYTF
TGCGCCAGCAGCCAGACAGGTTCTCCGTTCTATGGCTACACCTTC
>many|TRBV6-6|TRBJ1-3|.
CASSETGNTIYF
TGTGCCAGCTCGGAAACTGGAAACACCATATATTTT
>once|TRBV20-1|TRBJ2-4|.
CSASPLQRGVQYF
TGCAGTGCTAGCCCTCTGCAAAGGGGAGTTCAGTACTTC
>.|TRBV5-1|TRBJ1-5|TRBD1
CASSRQGLYSNQPQHF
TGCGCCAGCAGCCGACAGGGCCTCTATAGCAATCAGCCCCAGCATTTT
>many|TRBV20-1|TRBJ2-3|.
CSAPQADTQYF
TGCAGTGCTCCACAGGCGGATACGCAGTATTTT
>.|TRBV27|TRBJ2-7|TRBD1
CASSFRLDRELRYEQYF
TGTGCCAGCAGTTTCCGTCTAGACAGGGAACTTCGCTACGAGCAGTACTTC
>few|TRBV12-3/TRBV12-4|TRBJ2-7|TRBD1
CASSLRDRGYEQYF
TGTGCCAGCAGTTTAAGGGACAGGGGGTACGAGCAGTACTTC
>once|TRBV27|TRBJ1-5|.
CASSPDRDQPQHF
TGTGCCAGCAGCCCAGACAGAGATCAGCCCCAGCATTTT
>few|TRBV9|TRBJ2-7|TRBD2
CASSRTSGDYEQYF
TGTGCCAGCAGCAGGACTAGCGGGGACTACGAGCAGTACTTC
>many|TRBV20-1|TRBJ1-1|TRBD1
CSARDEQGAGGTEAFF
TGCAGTGCTAGAGACGAACAGGGGGCCGGGGGCACTGAAGCTTTCTTT
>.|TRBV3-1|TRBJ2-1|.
CASSPRGLCEQFF
TGTGCCAGCAGCCCACGGGGGCTATGTGAGCAGTTCTTC
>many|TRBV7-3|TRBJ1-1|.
CASSLTWNTEAFF
TGTGCCAGCAGCTTAACTTGGAACACTGAAGCTTTCTTT
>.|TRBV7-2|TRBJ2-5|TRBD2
CASSPRLAPPRETQYF
TGTGCCAGCAGCCCTAGACTAGCACCACCTCGGGAGACCCAGTACTTC
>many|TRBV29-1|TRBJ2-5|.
CSSLLETQYF
TGCAGCTCCCTTCTAGAGACCCAGTACTTC
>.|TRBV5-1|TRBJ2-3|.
CASSFPGWADTQYF
TGCGCCAGCAGCTTTCCAGGGTGGGCAGATACGCAGTATTTT
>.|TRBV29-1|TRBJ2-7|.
CSARNGVRALGEQYF
TGCAGCGCCAGAAACGGGGTCAGGGCCCTGGGCGAGCAGTACTTC
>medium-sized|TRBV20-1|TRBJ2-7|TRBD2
CSARGTSGDDYEQYF
TGCAGTGCTAGGGGGACTAGCGGGGACGACTACGAGCAGTACTTC
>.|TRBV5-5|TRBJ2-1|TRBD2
CASSFRGGGSYSYNEQFF
TGTGCCAGCAGCTTCCGAGGAGGCGGGAGCTATTCCTACAATGAGCAGTTCTTC
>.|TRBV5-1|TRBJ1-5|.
CASSLEGGPNQPQHF
TGCGCCAGCAGCTTGGAGGGGGGCCCCAATCAGCCCCAGCATTTT
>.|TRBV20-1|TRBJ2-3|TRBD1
CSADSADRLTDTQYF
TGCAGTGCAGATTCCGCGGACAGGCTTACAGATACGCAGTATTTT
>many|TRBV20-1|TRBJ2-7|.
CSAKGAGTILGEQYF
TGCAGTGCTAAAGGAGCCGGGACGATACTCGGCGAGCAGTACTTC
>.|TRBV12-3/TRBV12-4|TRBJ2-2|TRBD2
CASSFSGRYHNGELFF
TGTGCCAGCAGTTTCAGCGGGAGGTACCACAATGGGGAGCTGTTTTTT
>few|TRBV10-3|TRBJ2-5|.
CAISERAVGETQYF
TGTGCCATCAGTGAGCGAGCCGTAGGGGAGACCCAGTACTTC
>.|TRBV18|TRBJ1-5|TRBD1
CASSPPGQGNQPQHF
TGTGCCAGCTCACCACCCGGACAGGGCAATCAGCCCCAGCATTTT
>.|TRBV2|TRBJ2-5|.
CASSGGVARASGETQYF
TGTGCCAGCAGTGGAGGAGTGGCGCGGGCTTCGGGGGAGACCCAGTACTTC
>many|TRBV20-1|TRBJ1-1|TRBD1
CSAKETGGMNTEAFF
TGCAGTGCTAAGGAAACAGGGGGCATGAACACTGAAGCTTTCTTT
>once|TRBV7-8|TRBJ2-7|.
CASSSTTGQTYEQYF
TGTGCCAGCAGCTCCACGACAGGTCAAACCTACGAGCAGTACTTC
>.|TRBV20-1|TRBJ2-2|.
CSARRTGELFF
TGCAGTGCTAGGCGCACCGGGGAGCTGTTTTTT
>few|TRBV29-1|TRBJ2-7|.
CSVIDMGGHYEQYF
TGCAGCGTGATTGATATGGGGGGACACTACGAGCAGTACTTC
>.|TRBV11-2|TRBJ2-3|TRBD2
CASRLGAGRRDTQYF
TGTGCCAGCCGTCTCGGAGCGGGGAGAAGGGATACGCAGTATTTT
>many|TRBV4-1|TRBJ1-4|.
CASSQEFPTREKLFF
TGCGCCAGCAGCCAAGAATTCCCGACGCGGGAAAAACTGTTTTTT